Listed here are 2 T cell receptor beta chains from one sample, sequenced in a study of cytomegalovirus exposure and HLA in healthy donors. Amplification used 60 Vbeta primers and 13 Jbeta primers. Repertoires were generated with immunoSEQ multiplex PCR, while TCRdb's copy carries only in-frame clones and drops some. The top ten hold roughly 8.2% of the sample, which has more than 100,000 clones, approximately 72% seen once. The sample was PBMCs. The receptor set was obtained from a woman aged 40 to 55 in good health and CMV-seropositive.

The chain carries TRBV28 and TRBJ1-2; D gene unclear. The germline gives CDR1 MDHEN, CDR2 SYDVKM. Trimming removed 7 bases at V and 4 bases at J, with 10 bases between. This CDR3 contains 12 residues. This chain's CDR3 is CASTASGYGYTF. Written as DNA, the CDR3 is TGTGCCAGCACCGCGAGCGGCTATGGCTACACCTTC.

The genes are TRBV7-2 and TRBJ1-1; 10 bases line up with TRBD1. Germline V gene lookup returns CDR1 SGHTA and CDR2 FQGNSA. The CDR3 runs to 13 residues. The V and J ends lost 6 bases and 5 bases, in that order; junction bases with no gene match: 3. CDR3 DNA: TGTGCCAGCAGGCCGGGACAGGGGACTGAAGCTTTCTTT. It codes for CASRPGQGTEAFF.